One and the same sample provided the 23 T cell receptor beta chains below, sequenced in a study of shared clonotypes between healthy human individuals. TCRdb's copy holds only in-frame clones and misses some; the assay was immunoSEQ multiplex PCR. Of roughly 2.5 million clones detected, roughly nine tenths appear once; the ten largest clones hold about 0.13%. Sequencing was performed on naive CD4+ T cells sorted from blood. The subset: CD45RA+ positively selected. The receptors were gathered from a man between 18 and 35 years old in good health.

This chain joins TRBV29-1 and TRBJ2-5; maybe TRBD2 (5 bases). Trimming took off 4 bases at V and 5 bases at J, with 8 bases between the two ends. CDR3 length: 11 residues. Germline V gene sequence: CDR1 SQVTM, CDR2 ANQGSEA. The CDR3: CSVVGSETQYF. The CDR3, as DNA: TGCAGCGTTGTGGGGAGCGAGACCCAGTACTTC.

This clone was seen once. V and J are TRBV2 and TRBJ2-7; 7 positions match TRBD1. V lost 4 bases, J lost 6 bases, and 6 bases stayed unmatched. CDR1 SNHLY and CDR2 FYNNEI come from the germline V gene. This CDR3 region has 13 residues. As DNA, the CDR3 is TGTGCCAGCAGTGCGACAGGGTTTGGCGAGCAGTACTTC. Translating gives CASSATGFGEQYF.

V gene TRBV2 combines with J gene TRBJ1-2; D perhaps matches TRBD1 (5 bases). The V end lost 3 bases, the J end lost 5 bases, and 13 bases lay between the germline ends. Germline V gives CDR1 SNHLY, CDR2 FYNNEI. This CDR3 region has 14 residues. For the CDR3, the DNA is TGTGCCAGCAGTGACCGCCCGGACATTTATGGCTACACCTTC. Its protein is CASSDRPDIYGYTF.

As regards this clone: Distinct nucleotide sequences in the sample also encode this CDR3. The CDR3 loop is CASSLGQGASQPQHF. The CDR3 DNA reads TGTGCCAGCAGCTTAGGGCAGGGGGCTAGTCAGCCCCAGCATTTT. The V call is TRBV11-2, the J call TRBJ1-5, with 8 bases aligning to TRBD1. Trimming at V came to 1 base and at J to 6 bases, leaving 5 bases not matched to a gene. This CDR3 has 15 amino acids. The germline CDR1 and CDR2 sequences are SGHAT and FQNNGV.

V usage is TRBV25-1 and J usage is TRBJ2-5; 8 bases map to TRBD2. V lost 3 bases, J lost 2 bases, and 11 bases stayed unmatched. The CDR3 runs 17 residues. CDR1 MGHDK and CDR2 SYGVNS come from the germline V gene. The CDR3 spells CASSDGDGRARQETQYF. The CDR3 DNA is TGTGCCAGCAGTGATGGCGACGGGAGGGCGCGGCAAGAGACCCAGTACTTC.

J is TRBJ2-3 and V is TRBV7-9; weak D call: TRBD2 (5 bases). V lost 2 bases, J lost 4 bases, and 16 bases lay in between. The germline V gene has CDR1 SEHNR and CDR2 FQNEAQ (reference sequence). The CDR3 has 16 residues. In DNA form, the CDR3 reads TGTGCCAGCAGCTTACTCCTAGCCGGAGAGGCAGATACGCAGTATTTT. Residues: CASSLLLAGEADTQYF.

This clone was picked up one time. J is TRBJ1-1 and V is TRBV5-1, with D maybe TRBD1 (6 bases). The germline CDR1 and CDR2 sequences are SGHRS and YFSETQ. With 3 bases removed from V and 1 base from J, the gap between germline ends came to 16 bases. The CDR3 spans 16 residues. The CDR3 reads CASSSGGTTRNTEAFF. Here the CDR3 DNA reads TGCGCCAGCAGCTCGGGTGGGACAACTCGGAACACTGAAGCTTTCTTT.

As regards this clone: Other DNA sequences in the sample encode the same CDR3. The CDR3 here is CASSPLSSGANVLTF. The CDR3 bases are TGTGCCAGCTCACCACTCAGCTCTGGGGCCAACGTCCTGACTTTC. V is TRBV18 and J is TRBJ2-6; unclear D gene. Trimming cost V 1 base and J 0 bases, with 4 bases left between them. CDR1 is KGHSH, CDR2 LQKENI, per germline. The CDR3 consists of 15 residues. Full variable domain (rest looked up from reference TRBV18 and TRBJ2-6): NAGVMQNPRHLVRRRGQEARLRCSPMKGHSHVYWYRQLPEEGLKFMVYLQKENIIDESGMPKERFSAEFPKEGPSILRIQQVVRGDSAAYFCASSPLSSGANVLTFGAGSRLTVL.

The J gene is TRBJ1-2, the V gene TRBV7-2; the D gene is possibly TRBD1 (6 bases). The CDR3 extends over 14 amino acids. Trimming took 0 bases from V and 7 from J, leaving 12 bases between them. Germline lookup yields CDR1 SGHTA and CDR2 FQGNSA. The CDR3 DNA follows: TGTGCCAGCAGCTTAGCGGCACAGGGAGTTGGCTACACCTTC. Protein sequence: CASSLAAQGVGYTF. Using reference TRBV7-2 and TRBJ1-2 for the parts outside the CDR3, the full variable domain is GAGVSQSPSNKVTEKGKDVELRCDPISGHTALYWYRQSLGQGLEFLIYFQGNSAPDKSGLPSDRFSAERTGGSVSTLTIQRTQQEDSAVYLCASSLAAQGVGYTFGSGTRLTVV.

The chain links TRBV28 to TRBJ1-5; D gene uncertain. This CDR3 is 16 amino acids long. CDR1 is MDHEN and CDR2 is SYDVKM in the germline V gene. V lost 5 bases to trimming and J lost 1 base, with 15 bases between them. The CDR3 DNA is TGTGCCAGCAGTAGGGTTACAATGGGGAGCAATCAGCCCCAGCATTTT. The encoded protein is CASSRVTMGSNQPQHF.

The chain joins TRBV6-5 to TRBJ2-1, with D perhaps matching TRBD2 (5 bases). Germline V gene lookup returns CDR1 MNHEY and CDR2 SVGAGI. The CDR3 contains 16 residues. V lost 3 bases, J lost 0 bases, and 12 bases lay in between. CDR3 amino acids: CASSYSQRLSYNEQFF. The CDR3 nucleotides are TGTGCCAGCAGTTATAGTCAGCGGCTCTCCTACAATGAGCAGTTCTTC.

The gene calls are TRBV5-1 and TRBJ2-1; TRBD2 is a possible D gene (6 bases). The ends were cut back, 5 bases at V and 3 bases at J, with 12 bases in the middle. Per germline, CDR1 SGHRS and CDR2 YFSETQ. The CDR3 is 14 amino acids. The CDR3 spells CASSSGLNYNEQFF. The CDR3 nucleotides are TGCGCCAGCAGTTCAGGACTAAACTACAATGAGCAGTTCTTC.

The chain employs TRBV7-9 and TRBJ2-7; 7 bases line up with TRBD1. Germline CDR1 is SEHNR and CDR2 is FQNEAQ (reference sequence). The CDR3 runs 12 residues. J lost 5 bases, V lost 5 bases, and 3 bases had no gene match. The chain's CDR3 is CASSKTGNEQYF. In DNA, the CDR3 is TGTGCCAGCAGCAAGACAGGGAACGAGCAGTACTTC.

The chain is built from TRBV5-1 and TRBJ2-7; D is unclear. V was cut by 0 bases and J by 1 base, with 14 bases left in between. The CDR3 is 16 residues long. CDR1 and CDR2 from the germline V gene are SGHRS and YFSETQ. CDR3 sequence (DNA): TGCGCCAGCAGCTTGGGCGAATTAGTCCAATCCTACGAGCAGTACTTC. The encoded protein is CASSLGELVQSYEQYF.

V usage is TRBV4-3 and J usage is TRBJ2-1; perhaps TRBD2 as D (5 bases). The CDR3 consists of 15 residues. With 0 bases removed from V and 4 bases from J, the gap between germline ends came to 10 bases. Germline assignment: CDR1 LGHNA and CDR2 YSLEER. CDR3 coding DNA: TGCGCCAGCAGCCAAGACGCACTAGTGTACAATGAGCAGTTCTTC. Translating it yields CASSQDALVYNEQFF.

The V and J genes are TRBV5-1 and TRBJ1-2; a weak D match, TRBD1 (5 bases). Trimming removed 0 bases at V and 3 bases at J, with 9 bases between. CDR1 and CDR2 (germline): SGHRS, YFSETQ. The CDR3 contains 14 residues. In DNA form, the CDR3 reads TGCGCCAGCAGCTTGGCGCCGACAGACTATGGCTACACCTTC. It is translated as CASSLAPTDYGYTF.

This chain joins TRBV7-3 and TRBJ2-5, with D possibly TRBD1 on 7 matching bases. The CDR3 loop spans 15 amino acids. Trimming shortened V by 2 bases and J by 2 bases, and 12 bases separated the two germline ends. In germline, CDR1 is SGHTA, CDR2 FQGTGA. In nucleotides, the CDR3 is TGTGCCAGCAGCTTAGCGGGACAGAGACAAGAGACCCAGTACTTC. As protein: CASSLAGQRQETQYF.

The chain joins TRBV28 to TRBJ2-3; tentatively, D is TRBD1 or TRBD2 (6 bases each). Germline V lookup: CDR1 MDHEN, CDR2 SYDVKM. The CDR3 is made up of 20 amino acids. Trimming removed 2 bases at V and 2 bases at J, with 26 bases between. The CDR3 DNA is TGTGCCAGCAGTTTAGGTTGGGCGCTGACAGGAGGGGGACACACAGATACGCAGTATTTT. It translates to CASSLGWALTGGGHTDTQYF.

The chain combines TRBV10-3 with TRBJ2-5; 9 bases align to TRBD2. The J call may be wrong; the DNA end is better matched by TRBJ2-7. CDR3 length: 13 amino acids. The germline gives CDR1 ENHRY, CDR2 SYGVKD. The CDR3 spells CAITAGGLYEQYF. For the CDR3, the DNA is TGTGCCATCACGGCGGGAGGGCTCTACGAGCAGTACTTC.

The chain carries TRBV19 and TRBJ2-7; D may correspond to TRBD1 or TRBD2 (5 bases each). The CDR3 loop spans 16 amino acids. CDR1 LNHDA and CDR2 SQIVND come from the germline V gene (reference sequence). V lost 4 bases, J lost 2 bases, and 18 bases lay in between. The CDR3 loop is CASSRSGTASPYEQYF. The CDR3, as DNA: TGTGCCAGTAGTAGATCCGGGACCGCAAGCCCCTACGAGCAGTACTTC.

The chain carries TRBV6-5 and TRBJ1-5, with D possibly matching TRBD1 (6 bases). V lost 6 bases and J lost 2, with 11 bases in between. The CDR3 is 14 amino acids. The V gene's germline CDR1 is MNHEY and CDR2 SVGAGI. The chain's CDR3 is CASSDPGGNQPQHF. CDR3 DNA sequence: TGTGCCAGCAGCGACCCAGGGGGCAATCAGCCCCAGCATTTT.

J is TRBJ2-3 and V is TRBV6-9; 10 nucleotides agree with TRBD2. Trimming removed 8 bases from V and 2 bases from J; junction bases left unmatched: 16. The CDR3 has 18 amino acids. CDR1 is MNHGY, CDR2 SVAAGI, per germline. CDR3 loop: CASPEESSGLAVTDTQYF. The CDR3 coding sequence is TGTGCCAGCCCGGAGGAGTCGTCAGGACTAGCGGTCACAGATACGCAGTATTTT.

This clone has a single count. The genes are TRBV6-1 and TRBJ2-7; 7 bases are a match to TRBD1. The CDR3 sequence is 15 residues long. CDR1 MNHNS and CDR2 SASEGT come from the germline V gene. The J segment lost 4 bases and the V segment lost 3 bases, leaving 9 bases of the junction unmatched. The CDR3 DNA follows: TGTGCCAGCAGTGAGTTCAACAGGGGCCCGTACGAGCAGTACTTC. Translation: CASSEFNRGPYEQYF.